This TCR beta chain was documented in a study of identical twins. The study, taken as a whole, reports: Excess low generation probability was seen in twin-shared out-of-frame alpha sequences.

This clonotype came up a few times. Its target is not known. TCRdb re-derived calls from the 5' RACE reads in MiXCR, one entry per CDR3 protein. Among over 200,000 distinct CDR3 sequences listed, approximately 7.1% were seen once. Germline V gene sequence: CDR1 LGHDT, CDR2 YNNKEL (reference sequence). There are 17 residues in the CDR3. With 0 bases clipped from V and 3 bases from J, the junction kept 4 bases outside the gene matches. The sample was also reused in another study, on T cells expressing NK-cell markers. That work states: It was from sorted CD3+CD56+NKG2C+, CD3+CD56+NKG2C- and CD3+CD56-NKG2C+ T cells that TCR beta repertoires came.

The genes are TRBV3-1 and TRBJ2-1; 11 nucleotides align to TRBD2. This receptor was identified in a young woman in good health. Sequencing was performed on CD8+ T cells sorted from blood. CDR3 nucleotide sequence: TGTGCCAGCAGCCAAGATAGCGGGAGGGCTGTCTACAATGAGCAGTTCTTC. Translating gives CASSQDSGRAVYNEQFF.